These 21 T cell receptor beta chains were all obtained from the same sample, sequenced in a study of cytotoxic CD8 clonotypes in ibrutinib-treated CLL. The data were produced by immunoSEQ multiplex PCR, yet TCRdb's version contains in-frame clones alone and is incomplete. The sample carries around 310,000 clones, about 80% recorded once. The source was PBMCs, collected before ibrutinib treatment. These TCRs come from a human donor with chronic lymphocytic leukemia.

The chain joins TRBV19 to TRBJ2-1, with D perhaps matching TRBD1 (6 bases). Germline V gives CDR1 LNHDA, CDR2 SQIVND (reference sequence). V was clipped by 5 bases and J by 10 bases, with 12 bases between them. The CDR3 is made up of 12 amino acids. Written as DNA, the CDR3 is TGTGCCAGTAGTCCCAGGGGTGTCGAGCAGTTCTTC. It codes for CASSPRGVEQFF.

This clone showed up just once. The V gene is TRBV9, the J gene TRBJ2-4; 7 bases are shared with TRBD1. The CDR3 totals 15 residues. The ends lost 3 bases at V and 8 bases at J; junction bases unmatched: 11. Germline CDR1 reads SGDLS; CDR2 reads YYNGEE. CDR3 DNA sequence: TGTGCCAGCAGCGGGGACAGTCACAGCGCTGACATTCAGTACTTC. Translated, it gives CASSGDSHSADIQYF.

This chain connects TRBV30 to TRBJ1-1; 7 bases map to TRBD1. V shed 6 bases and J 6 bases; nucleotides not matched to a gene: 7. This CDR3 has 12 residues. Germline V gives CDR1 GTSNPN, CDR2 SVGIG (reference sequence). CDR3 amino acids: CACAQGRAEAFF. Written as DNA, the CDR3 is TGTGCCTGCGCACAGGGGCGAGCTGAAGCTTTCTTT.

This chain joins TRBV30 and TRBJ1-3; no definite D call. Trimming removed 1 base from V and 0 bases from J, with 7 bases in between. The CDR3 is 14 residues long. In germline, CDR1 is GTSNPN, CDR2 SVGIG (reference sequence). CDR3 protein: CAWSGPRSGNTIYF. The DNA for the CDR3 is TGTGCCTGGAGTGGACCCCGCTCTGGAAACACCATATATTTT.

In this sample, this clone turned up once. The CDR3 nucleotides are TGTGCCAGCAGTGAATTCGGGGTTTTCACAGATACGCAGTATTTT. It encodes CASSEFGVFTDTQYF. The chain recombines TRBV25-1 with TRBJ2-3; possible D gene TRBD2, 5 bases. The CDR3 is made up of 15 amino acids. Germline CDR1 and CDR2: MGHDK and SYGVNS. V was trimmed by 1 base and J by 2 bases, leaving 10 bases between them.

The chain recombines TRBV7-9 with TRBJ2-7; the D gene is possibly TRBD1 (6 bases). This CDR3 has 16 amino acids. The germline V gene has CDR1 SEHNR and CDR2 FQNEAQ (reference sequence). V was clipped by 5 bases and J by 2 bases, with 19 bases between them. CDR3 region: CASSEARQAVTYEQYF. The CDR3 DNA reads TGTGCCAGCAGCGAGGCCCGACAGGCGGTTACCTACGAGCAGTACTTC.

The chain links TRBV7-7 to TRBJ2-7, with 8 positions matching TRBD2. This CDR3 is 14 amino acids long. Unmatched junction bases numbered 5, after V lost 1 base and J lost 6 bases. CDR1 SSHAT and CDR2 FNYEAQ come from the germline V gene (reference sequence). The chain's CDR3 is CASSLGATSVEQYF. CDR3 sequence (DNA): TGTGCCAGCAGCTTAGGCGCGACTAGCGTCGAGCAGTACTTC.

The J gene is TRBJ1-4, the V gene TRBV4-1, with D uncertain. Germline values: CDR1 MGHRA, CDR2 YSYEKL. Trimming took off 3 bases at V and 3 bases at J, with 14 bases between the two ends. CDR3 length: 16 residues. This chain's CDR3 is CASSQVTGTANEKLFF. For the CDR3, the DNA is TGCGCCAGCAGCCAGGTGACTGGAACGGCTAATGAAAAACTGTTTTTT.

The CDR3 region has the DNA TGTGCCATCAGTGAGTATGGTTATCAGCCCCAGCATTTT. It translates to CAISEYGYQPQHF. The V call is TRBV10-3, the J call TRBJ1-5; D call uncertain. The CDR3 is made up of 13 amino acids. V was pared by 1 base and J by 5 bases, with 6 bases between. CDR1 and CDR2 (germline): ENHRY, SYGVKD.

The chain couples TRBV30 to TRBJ2-7; 9 positions match TRBD2. The CDR3 totals 17 residues. Germline V gene sequence: CDR1 GTSNPN, CDR2 SVGIG (reference sequence). Trimming at V came to 2 bases and at J to 12 bases, leaving 23 bases not matched to a gene. The CDR3 spells CAWSTPGIAGGLSWVYF. DNA of the CDR3: TGTGCCTGGAGTACGCCCGGGATTGCGGGAGGGCTAAGTTGGGTGTACTTC.

The rearrangement joins TRBV28 to TRBJ2-7; D is ambiguous. Deletions cut 5 bases from V and 3 bases from J, with 14 bases between. Germline CDR1 MDHEN, CDR2 SYDVKM. This CDR3 is 14 amino acids long. CDR3 DNA sequence: TGTGCCAGCAGTATATTCTACAAAGACTACGAGCAGTACTTC. It translates to CASSIFYKDYEQYF. The full variable domain, with the rest looked up from reference TRBV28 and TRBJ2-7, is DVKVTQSSRYLVKRTGEKVFLECVQDMDHENMFWYRQDPGLGLRLIYFSYDVKMKEKGDIPEGYSVSREKKERFSLILESASTNQTSMYLCASSIFYKDYEQYFGPGTRLTVT.

The CDR3 protein is CASRGQGHPNYGYTF. CDR3 DNA: TGTGCCAGCAGAGGACAGGGGCATCCAAACTATGGCTACACCTTC. V usage is TRBV6-5 and J usage is TRBJ1-2; TRBD1 agrees at 9 bases. The germline gives CDR1 MNHEY, CDR2 SVGAGI. This CDR3 is 15 amino acids long. The ends lost 6 bases at V and 2 bases at J; junction bases unmatched: 7.

V is TRBV9 and J is TRBJ1-2; D call uncertain. The CDR3 contains 14 residues. Germline V gives CDR1 SGDLS, CDR2 YYNGEE. Between the trimmed V and J ends, which lost 0 bases and 4 bases, there was a span of 10 bases. CDR3 amino acids: CASSVGSDSYGYTF. CDR3 sequence (DNA): TGTGCCAGCAGCGTAGGCTCAGACTCCTATGGCTACACCTTC. Full variable domain (remainder filled in from reference TRBV9 and TRBJ1-2): DSGVTQTPKHLITATGQRVTLRCSPRSGDLSVYWYQQSLDQGLQFLIQYYNGEERAKGNILERFSAQQFPDLHSELNLSSLELGDSALYFCASSVGSDSYGYTFGSGTRLTVV.

The chain has TRBV6-6 and TRBJ2-2; no clear D. The germline V and J ends were trimmed by 2 bases and 8 bases, with 3 bases remaining between them. Germline V gives CDR1 MNHNY, CDR2 SVGAGI (reference sequence). The CDR3 runs 11 residues. CDR3 amino acids: CASSYEGELFF. The CDR3, as DNA: TGTGCCAGCAGTTACGAGGGGGAGCTGTTTTTT.

The chain links TRBV5-4 to TRBJ1-2; D may be TRBD1 (6 bases). V lost 3 bases to trimming and J lost 9 bases, with 15 bases between them. The germline gives CDR1 SGHNT, CDR2 YYREEE (reference sequence). The CDR3 is made up of 13 amino acids. In DNA, the CDR3 is TGTGCCAGCAGCTCCTACAGGGAGTTACGCTACACCTTC. Amino acids: CASSSYRELRYTF.

V gene TRBV18 combines with J gene TRBJ2-2, with 10 bases fitting TRBD2. V gave up 3 bases and J gave up 1 base; unmatched junction bases: 2. Germline CDR1 KGHSH, CDR2 LQKENI. The CDR3 has 16 amino acids. The CDR3 here is CASSPLAGGNTGELFF. The CDR3 bases are TGTGCCAGCTCACCCTTAGCGGGAGGGAACACCGGGGAGCTGTTTTTT.

The chain has TRBV29-1 and TRBJ2-1, with 7 bases matching TRBD2. Germline trimming cut 5 bases from V and 5 bases from J; bases unmatched to any gene: 12. Per the germline V gene, CDR1 is SQVTM and CDR2 is ANQGSEA. This CDR3 comprises 15 residues. DNA of the CDR3: TGCAGCGTTTGGGAGGGCAGAACGAGAGACAATGAGCAGTTCTTC. Amino acids: CSVWEGRTRDNEQFF.

As concerns this clone: The same CDR3 is also encoded by other DNA sequences in this sample. The CDR3 bases are TGTGCCATCAGTGAGCCAGGGCGGAACACTGAAGCTTTCTTT. Translation gives CAISEPGRNTEAFF. This chain joins TRBV10-3 and TRBJ1-1; perhaps TRBD1 as D (5 bases). The CDR3 is 14 residues long. V lost 2 bases and J 1 base, leaving 8 bases between the germline ends. The germline V gene has CDR1 ENHRY and CDR2 SYGVKD.

With regard to this clone: The sample has other DNA sequences that encode this CDR3 too. The chain links TRBV27 to TRBJ1-5; D is possibly TRBD1 (5 bases). Germline V gene data show CDR1 as MNHEY and CDR2 as SMNVEV (reference sequence). CDR3 size: 14 residues. V dropped 5 bases and J dropped 2 bases, with 10 bases sitting between them. The CDR3 is CASSRGLGNQPQHF. The CDR3 nucleotides read TGTGCCAGCAGTAGGGGTCTGGGCAATCAGCCCCAGCATTTT.

The chain combines TRBV7-9 with TRBJ1-3; D perhaps matches TRBD1 (6 bases). Germline V gives CDR1 SEHNR, CDR2 FQNEAQ (reference sequence). The CDR3 extends over 16 amino acids. Deletions cut 5 bases from V and 0 bases from J, with 14 bases between. The chain's CDR3 is CASSHLQGSSGNTIYF. The CDR3 nucleotides read TGTGCCAGCAGCCACTTACAGGGTAGCTCTGGAAACACCATATATTTT.

This clone came up a few times. V gene TRBV18 combines with J gene TRBJ2-7, with 9 bases aligning to TRBD2. V shed 2 bases and J 4 bases; nucleotides not matched to a gene: 3. CDR1 is KGHSH and CDR2 is LQKENI in the germline V gene. The CDR3 has 14 residues. The CDR3 sequence is CASSPASGIYEQYF. The CDR3, as DNA: TGTGCCAGCTCACCAGCTAGCGGGATTTACGAGCAGTACTTC.